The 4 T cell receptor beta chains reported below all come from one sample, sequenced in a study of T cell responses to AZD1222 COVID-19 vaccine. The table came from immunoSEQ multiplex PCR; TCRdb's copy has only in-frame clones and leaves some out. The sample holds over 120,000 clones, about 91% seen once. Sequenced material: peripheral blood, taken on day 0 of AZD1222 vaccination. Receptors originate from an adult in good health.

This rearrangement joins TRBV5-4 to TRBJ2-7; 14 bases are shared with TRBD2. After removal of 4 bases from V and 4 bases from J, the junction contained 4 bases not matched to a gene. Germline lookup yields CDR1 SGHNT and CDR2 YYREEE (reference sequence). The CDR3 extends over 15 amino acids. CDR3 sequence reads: CASSLRTSGGYEQYF. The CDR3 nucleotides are TGTGCCAGCAGCCTTCGGACTAGCGGGGGGTACGAGCAGTACTTC.

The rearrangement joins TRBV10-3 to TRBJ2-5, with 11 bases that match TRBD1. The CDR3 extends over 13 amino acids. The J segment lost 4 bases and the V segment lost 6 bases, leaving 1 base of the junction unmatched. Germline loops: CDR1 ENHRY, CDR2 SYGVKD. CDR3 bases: TGTGCCATCAGAGGACAGGGGGCAGAGACCCAGTACTTC. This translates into CAIRGQGAETQYF.

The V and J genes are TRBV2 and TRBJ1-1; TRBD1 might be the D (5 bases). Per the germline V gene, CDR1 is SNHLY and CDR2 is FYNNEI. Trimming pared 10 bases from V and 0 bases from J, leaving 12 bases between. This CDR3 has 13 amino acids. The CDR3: CATTRDLNTEAFF. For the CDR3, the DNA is TGTGCCACCACCAGGGACTTGAACACTGAAGCTTTCTTT.

CDR3 protein: CASSLDSGNSPLHF. The CDR3 bases are TGCGCCAGCAGCTTGGACAGCGGAAATTCACCCCTCCACTTT. The chain is built from TRBV5-1 and TRBJ1-6; D gene ambiguous. Trimming left V 0 bases short and J 7 bases short, with 8 bases between. CDR1 is SGHRS, CDR2 YFSETQ, per germline. This CDR3 has 14 residues.